The T cell receptor (beta chain) described here comes from a study of T cell repertoires in cytomegalovirus infection. Study information: Well-studied HLA-B-restricted epitopes and recently identified HLA-C-restricted epitopes of CMV were both used in the study. An indication of both CMV infection and matching HLA type came from public TCR beta signatures. Study conclusions and caveats: HLA-C-restricted, CMV-specific TCR beta clonotypes were dominant ex vivo.

V gave up 1 base and J gave up 0 bases, with 9 bases separating them. Germline V CDR1 and CDR2: SEHNR, FQNEAQ (reference sequence). The CDR3 is made up of 15 amino acids. This clonotype came up a few times. Antigen specificity is unknown. TCRdb processed the reads anew with MiXCR; each CDR3 protein has one entry. The table shows around 70,000 distinct CDR3 sequences, with about 26% occurring only once. The chain uses TRBV7-9 and TRBJ2-5, with D perhaps matching TRBD2 (6 bases). The specimen was CD8+ T cells from cultured PBMCs, collected from culture after CMV antigen stimulation. The source is a human donor in good health (CMV status not recorded). Some clones in this sample may be carry-over from other donors' samples. The DNA of the CDR3 is TGTGCCAGCAGCTTAGTCCGGGACTACCAAGAGACCCAGTACTTC. Translated, it gives CASSLVRDYQETQYF.